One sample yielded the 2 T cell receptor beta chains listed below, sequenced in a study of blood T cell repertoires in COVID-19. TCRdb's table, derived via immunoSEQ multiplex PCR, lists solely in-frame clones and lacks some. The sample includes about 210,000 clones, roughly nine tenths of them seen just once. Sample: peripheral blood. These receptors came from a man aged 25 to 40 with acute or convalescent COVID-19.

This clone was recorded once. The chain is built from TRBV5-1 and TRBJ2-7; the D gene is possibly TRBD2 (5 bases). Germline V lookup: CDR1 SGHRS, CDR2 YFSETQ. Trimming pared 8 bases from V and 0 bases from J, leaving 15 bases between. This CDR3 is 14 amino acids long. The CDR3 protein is CARRGINSSYEQYF. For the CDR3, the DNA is TGCGCCAGACGAGGGATCAATAGCTCCTACGAGCAGTACTTC.

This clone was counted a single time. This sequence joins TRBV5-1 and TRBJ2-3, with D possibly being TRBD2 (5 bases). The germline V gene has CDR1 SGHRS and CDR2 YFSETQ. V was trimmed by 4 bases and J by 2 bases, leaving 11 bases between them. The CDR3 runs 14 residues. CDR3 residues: CASSQDWDTDTQYF. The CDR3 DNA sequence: TGCGCCAGCAGCCAGGACTGGGACACAGATACGCAGTATTTT.